A single sample is the source of the 32 T cell receptor beta chains below, sequenced in a study of post-analysis software for immune sequencing data. Built from TCR beta cDNA, the libraries had unique molecular identifiers in them. From the PCR reads, TCRdb called clonotypes with MiXCR, one entry per CDR3 protein. The table has 350,000 to 450,000 distinct CDR3 sequences, approximately 39% seen once. Study-wide results and limits: Included in a set of several TRBV segments more frequent in patients than controls were TRBV5-6, TRBV5-1 and TRBV20-1.

For these TCRs, the target antigens are not known. Sample: blood. The receptors stem from a girl aged 2-10 years with multiple sclerosis.

This clonotype was seen a few times. Here the CDR3 DNA reads TGTGCCACCCGTGGGTGGGAGCAGTACTTC. This translates into CATRGWEQYF. The rearrangement joins TRBV28 to TRBJ2-5; TRBD2 might be the D (5 bases). The CDR3 loop spans 10 amino acids. V was clipped by 10 bases and J by 11 bases, with 14 bases between them. Germline V lookup: CDR1 MDHEN, CDR2 SYDVKM.

This clonotype was counted between two and nine times. The chain uses TRBV10-3 and TRBJ2-5, with 7 bases lining up with TRBD1. V was pared by 4 bases and J by 3 bases, with 2 bases of the junction left unmatched. Germline V CDR1 and CDR2: ENHRY, SYGVKD. This CDR3 has 13 residues. The chain's CDR3 is CAISVQGEETQYF. The DNA for the CDR3 is TGTGCCATCAGTGTTCAGGGGGAAGAGACCCAGTACTTC.

V gene TRBV10-3 combines with J gene TRBJ2-7; 7 bases are shared with TRBD1. Trimming took 7 bases from V and 7 from J; bases not matched to a gene: 13. Germline assignment: CDR1 ENHRY and CDR2 SYGVKD. The CDR3 has 14 amino acids. Here the CDR3 DNA reads TGTGCCATCAAAGGCACAGGGGAATACAATGAGCAGTACTTC. Its translation: CAIKGTGEYNEQYF.

V gene TRBV13 combines with J gene TRBJ1-1; D call uncertain. This CDR3 is 14 amino acids long. Germline loops: CDR1 PRHDT, CDR2 FYEKMQ (reference sequence). V gave up 4 bases and J gave up 4 bases, with 13 bases separating them. DNA of the CDR3: TGTGCCAGCAGCTCAGGCACCCCGGGCACTGAAGCTTTCTTT. This translates into CASSSGTPGTEAFF.

The chain uses TRBV25-1 and TRBJ2-5; no clear D gene. The CDR3 extends over 15 amino acids. Trimming shortened V by 4 bases and J by 0 bases, and 12 bases separated the two germline ends. Looked up from germline, CDR1 is MGHDK and CDR2 is SYGVNS. CDR3 sequence reads: CASSAGGAYQETQYF. CDR3 coding DNA: TGTGCCAGCAGTGCCGGTGGAGCGTACCAAGAGACCCAGTACTTC.

This chain joins TRBV7-6 and TRBJ1-4; possible D gene TRBD1, 5 bases. V lost 2 bases, J lost 8 bases, and 15 bases lay in between. Germline CDR1 reads SGHVS; CDR2 reads FNYEAQ. The CDR3 totals 15 residues. The CDR3 loop is CASSLSSAGKEKLFF. The CDR3 DNA sequence: TGTGCCAGCAGCTTATCCTCAGCAGGGAAGGAAAAACTGTTTTTT.

The rearrangement joins TRBV5-1 to TRBJ1-5; D is undetermined. Per germline, CDR1 SGHRS and CDR2 YFSETQ. With 0 bases removed from V and 6 bases from J, the gap between germline ends came to 4 bases. The CDR3 is made up of 12 amino acids. The CDR3 sequence is CASSLDGQPQHF. The DNA of the CDR3 is TGCGCCAGCAGCTTGGACGGTCAGCCCCAGCATTTT.

This chain uses TRBV6-2 or TRBV6-3 with TRBJ2-1; 10 positions match TRBD2. The J segment lost 9 bases and the V segment lost 8 bases, leaving 7 bases of the junction unmatched. Germline-derived CDR1 and CDR2 are MNHEY and SVGEGT. This CDR3 has 13 amino acids. The CDR3: CASGLAGASEQFF. CDR3 DNA sequence: TGTGCCAGCGGCCTAGCGGGAGCTAGTGAGCAGTTCTTC.

The gene calls are TRBV18 and TRBJ2-7; D not certain. The CDR3 length is 12 residues. V was cut by 3 bases and J by 1 base, with 4 bases left in between. Germline values: CDR1 KGHSH, CDR2 LQKENI. The CDR3 DNA follows: TGTGCCAGCTCACCGCTATCCTACGAGCAGTACTTC. This encodes CASSPLSYEQYF.

This clonotype was counted between two and nine times. The chain joins TRBV29-1 to TRBJ1-2; TRBD1 matches 10 bases. This CDR3 is built from 13 residues. Trimming cost V 7 bases and J 7 bases; bases outside gene matches: 9. Germline CDR1 SQVTM, CDR2 ANQGSEA. The CDR3 loop reads CSGGTGELAGYTF. The CDR3 bases are TGCAGCGGCGGGACAGGGGAGCTCGCTGGCTACACCTTC.

The chain employs TRBV20-1 and TRBJ1-1; 8 nucleotides agree with TRBD1. J lost 6 bases, V lost 1 base, and 4 bases had no gene match. The CDR3 is 13 amino acids. Germline CDR1 DFQATT, CDR2 SNEGSKA (reference sequence). CDR3 DNA: TGCAGTGCTAGAGGGACAGGGAAATCTGAAGCTTTCTTT. Its translation is CSARGTGKSEAFF.

The chain recombines TRBV15 with TRBJ2-5; a weak D match, TRBD2 (5 bases). This CDR3 is 13 amino acids long. Germline V gives CDR1 LNHNV, CDR2 YYDKDF (reference sequence). V was cut by 6 bases and J by 7 bases, with 15 bases left in between. For the CDR3, the DNA is TGTGCCACCAGGTCAAGCGGATCCGGGACCCAGTACTTC. Translating it yields CATRSSGSGTQYF.

This clonotype was seen more than once but under ten times. This chain links TRBV29-1 with TRBJ1-1; D not certain. Germline assignment: CDR1 SQVTM and CDR2 ANQGSEA. V dropped 3 bases and J dropped 8 bases, with 7 bases sitting between them. This CDR3 has 10 residues. The DNA for the CDR3 is TGCAGCGTTGAGGGCCCCGAAGCTTTCTTT. Translation: CSVEGPEAFF.

The genes are TRBV28 and TRBJ2-1; D gene unclear. The germline CDR1 and CDR2 sequences are MDHEN and SYDVKM. The CDR3 covers 12 residues. Trimming pared 1 base from V and 5 bases from J, leaving 3 bases between. The CDR3 sequence is CASSLSHNEQFF. For the CDR3, the DNA is TGTGCCAGCAGTTTATCCCACAATGAGCAGTTCTTC.

This clonotype appeared a few times. The chain uses TRBV7-9 and TRBJ2-3; TRBD2 is a possible D gene (6 bases). The CDR3 length is 15 residues. The V gene lost 7 bases and the J gene lost 6 bases, with 20 bases spanning the gap. Germline lookup yields CDR1 SEHNR and CDR2 FQNEAQ (reference sequence). In DNA, the CDR3 is TGTGCCAGCACCAGGGCGGGAAAGAAATCCGATACGCAGTATTTT. As protein: CASTRAGKKSDTQYF.

The J gene is TRBJ2-5, the V gene TRBV6-6, with 15 bases identical to TRBD2. TRBJ2-7 matches the DNA end more closely, so the J call is doubtful. Germline CDR1 MNHNY, CDR2 SVGAGI (reference sequence). CDR3 size: 16 residues. The CDR3 nucleotides are TGTGCCAGCAGCCGGACTAGCGGGGGGGCCTCCTACGAGCAGTACTTC. It encodes CASSRTSGGASYEQYF.

This clonotype showed up just a few times. The chain employs TRBV27 and TRBJ2-5; perhaps TRBD1 as D (5 bases). This CDR3 comprises 16 residues. Per the germline V gene, CDR1 is MNHEY and CDR2 is SMNVEV (reference sequence). Trimming took 0 bases from V and 4 from J, leaving 15 bases between them. In DNA, the CDR3 is TGTGCCAGCAGTTTATCGGTTATTCAGGGAATAGAGACCCAGTACTTC. This encodes CASSLSVIQGIETQYF.

The rearrangement joins TRBV11-2 to TRBJ2-2; D perhaps matches TRBD1 (5 bases). The CDR3 runs 14 residues. Germline V gene lookup returns CDR1 SGHAT and CDR2 FQNNGV. Deletions cut 5 bases from V and 6 bases from J, with 13 bases between. The CDR3 DNA follows: TGTGCCAGCAGCCTCACGACAGTACCCGGGGAGCTGTTTTTT. Translated, it gives CASSLTTVPGELFF.

The chain uses TRBV14 and TRBJ2-5, with a possible D match to TRBD1 (7 bases). Judging by the DNA end, TRBJ2-7 fits better; the J call may be wrong. This CDR3 comprises 16 residues. The V gene's germline CDR1 is SGHDN and CDR2 FVKESK. The DNA for the CDR3 is TGTGCCAGCAGCCAAGTTCCCGGCCAGGGGGGCCACGAGCAGTACTTC. Its protein product is CASSQVPGQGGHEQYF.

This clonotype came up a few times. V is TRBV29-1 and J is TRBJ1-5, with D perhaps matching TRBD1 (5 bases). From germline, CDR1 is SQVTM and CDR2 ANQGSEA. Trimming pared 4 bases from V and 5 bases from J, leaving 12 bases between. CDR3 length: 13 amino acids. The CDR3 protein is CSVGGSKDQPQHF. The DNA of the CDR3 is TGCAGCGTTGGGGGGTCTAAGGATCAGCCCCAGCATTTT.

The genes are TRBV9 and TRBJ2-3; D assignment may be TRBD1 or TRBD2 (6 bases each). The ends were cut back, 3 bases at V and 6 bases at J, with 14 bases in the middle. Germline V gives CDR1 SGDLS, CDR2 YYNGEE. This CDR3 is 14 amino acids long. CDR3 protein: CASSEGGTADTQYF. The DNA of the CDR3 is TGTGCCAGCAGCGAGGGGGGAACAGCGGATACGCAGTATTTT.

The chain couples TRBV27 to TRBJ1-1; D not certain. Looked up from germline, CDR1 is MNHEY and CDR2 is SMNVEV (reference sequence). V was trimmed by 3 bases and J by 1 base, leaving 6 bases between them. The CDR3 length is 13 residues. Here the CDR3 reads CASSFSQNTEAFF. The CDR3 DNA reads as TGTGCCAGCAGTTTTAGTCAGAACACTGAAGCTTTCTTT.

The chain recombines TRBV7-9 with TRBJ2-7; D gene uncertain. The V end lost 5 bases, the J end lost 1 base, and 12 bases lay between the germline ends. CDR1 is SEHNR, CDR2 FQNEAQ, per germline (reference sequence). The CDR3 covers 14 residues. CDR3 DNA sequence: TGTGCCAGCAGCCCATGGGTCGAATCCTACGAGCAGTACTTC. Its translation is CASSPWVESYEQYF.

This clonotype turned up a few times. J is TRBJ2-5 and V is TRBV7-2; 7 bases agree with TRBD1. Trimming took 4 bases from V and 4 from J; bases not matched to a gene: 3. This CDR3 spans 13 amino acids. Germline V gene sequence: CDR1 SGHTA, CDR2 FQGNSA. CDR3 sequence (DNA): TGTGCCAGCAGCTGGGACAGAGTAGAGACCCAGTACTTC. Amino acids: CASSWDRVETQYF.

This clonotype has at least ten counts. The rearrangement links TRBV29-1 to TRBJ2-7, with D maybe TRBD2 (6 bases). The germline CDR1 and CDR2 sequences are SQVTM and ANQGSEA. Trimming took 7 bases from V and 5 from J, leaving 21 bases between them. This CDR3 contains 14 residues. The CDR3 region is CSGTLWGGGNEQYF. The DNA for the CDR3 is TGCAGCGGAACTCTTTGGGGAGGAGGAAACGAGCAGTACTTC.

This clonotype was observed a handful of times. This chain joins TRBV18 and TRBJ2-3; TRBD1 is a possible D gene (5 bases). Trimming stripped 6 bases from V and 0 bases from J, with 7 bases between. Germline values: CDR1 KGHSH, CDR2 LQKENI. The CDR3 runs to 13 residues. The CDR3 region is CASSTASTDTQYF. The CDR3 bases are TGTGCCAGCTCGACAGCTAGCACAGATACGCAGTATTTT.

Of note for this clonotype: A much larger clone lies one base from this, so it may be a read error. The chain uses TRBV6-5 and TRBJ1-2; 8 bases are a match to TRBD1. This CDR3 is built from 12 residues. The V gene's germline CDR1 is MNHEY and CDR2 SVGAGI. DNA of the CDR3: TGTACCACCTGGACAGGGCGGTATGGCTACACCTTC. Encoded protein: CTTWTGRYGYTF.

In its sample, this clonotype was seen a few times. The chain uses TRBV28 and TRBJ1-4, with 10 bases aligning to TRBD1. CDR1 and CDR2 from the germline V gene are MDHEN and SYDVKM. The CDR3 has 16 amino acids. The V segment lost 5 bases and the J segment 7 bases; nucleotides outside the gene matches: 10. This CDR3 reads CASSAGQGGMSEKLFF. The CDR3 coding sequence is TGTGCCAGCAGTGCCGGACAGGGGGGAATGAGTGAAAAACTGTTTTTT.

This clonotype turned up a few times. The rearrangement links TRBV5-1 to TRBJ2-7; TRBD1 matches 10 bases. The CDR3 runs to 15 residues. V was pared by 4 bases and J by 4 bases, with 8 bases of the junction left unmatched. Germline CDR1 SGHRS, CDR2 YFSETQ. This chain's CDR3 is CASSRGDRGGYEQYF. The CDR3 DNA sequence: TGCGCCAGCAGCCGAGGGGACAGGGGAGGTTACGAGCAGTACTTC.

This clonotype was counted a few times. This chain links TRBV29-1 with TRBJ2-7; TRBD1 matches at 7 bases. This CDR3 comprises 14 residues. After removal of 0 bases from V and 2 bases from J, the junction contained 4 bases not matched to a gene. Germline CDR1 is SQVTM and CDR2 is ANQGSEA. This chain's CDR3 is CSVEDTGEAYEQYF. The CDR3 DNA sequence: TGCAGCGTTGAAGACACAGGGGAAGCCTACGAGCAGTACTTC.

CDR3 loop: CASSLEGAEAFF. CDR3 coding DNA: TGTGCCAGCAGCTTAGAAGGGGCCGAAGCTTTCTTT. V and J are TRBV13 and TRBJ1-1; a possible D gene is TRBD1 (5 bases). V was clipped by 1 base and J by 8 bases, with 8 bases between them. CDR3 length: 12 residues. Germline-derived CDR1 and CDR2 are PRHDT and FYEKMQ (reference sequence).

The chain carries TRBV20-1 and TRBJ2-3; the D is unclear. Looked up from germline, CDR1 is DFQATT and CDR2 is SNEGSKA (reference sequence). Between the trimmed V and J ends, which lost 1 base and 5 bases, there was a span of 4 bases. The CDR3 is 11 amino acids. The CDR3: CSARGRDTQYF. In DNA form, the CDR3 reads TGCAGTGCTAGAGGCAGAGATACGCAGTATTTT.